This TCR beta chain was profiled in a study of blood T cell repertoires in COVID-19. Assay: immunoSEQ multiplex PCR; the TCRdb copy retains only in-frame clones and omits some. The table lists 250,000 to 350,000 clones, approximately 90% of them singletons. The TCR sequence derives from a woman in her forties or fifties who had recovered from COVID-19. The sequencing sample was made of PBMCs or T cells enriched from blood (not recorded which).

The CDR3 bases are TGTGCCAGCAGCCTACCCCCAGCGGGAGCAGATACGCAGTATTTT. It yields the protein CASSLPPAGADTQYF. The chain has TRBV7-2 and TRBJ2-3; 8 bases match TRBD2. This CDR3 spans 15 amino acids. V was clipped by 5 bases and J by 4 bases; unmatched bases: 8. Germline V lookup: CDR1 SGHTA, CDR2 FQGNSA.